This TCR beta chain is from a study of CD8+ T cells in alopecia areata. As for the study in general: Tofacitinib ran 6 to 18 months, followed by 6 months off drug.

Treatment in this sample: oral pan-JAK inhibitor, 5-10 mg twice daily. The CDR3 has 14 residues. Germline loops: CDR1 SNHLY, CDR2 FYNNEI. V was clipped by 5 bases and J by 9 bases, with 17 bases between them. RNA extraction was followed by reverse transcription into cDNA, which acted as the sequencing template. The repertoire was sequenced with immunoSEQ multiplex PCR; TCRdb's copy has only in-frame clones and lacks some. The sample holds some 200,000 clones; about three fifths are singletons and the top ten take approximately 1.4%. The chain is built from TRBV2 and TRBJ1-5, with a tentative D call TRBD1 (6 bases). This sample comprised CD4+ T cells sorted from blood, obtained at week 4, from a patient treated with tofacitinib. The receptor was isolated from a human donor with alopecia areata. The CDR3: CASSRTDEFSPQHF. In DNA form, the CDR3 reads TGTGCCAGCAGTCGGACAGACGAGTTCTCGCCCCAGCATTTT.